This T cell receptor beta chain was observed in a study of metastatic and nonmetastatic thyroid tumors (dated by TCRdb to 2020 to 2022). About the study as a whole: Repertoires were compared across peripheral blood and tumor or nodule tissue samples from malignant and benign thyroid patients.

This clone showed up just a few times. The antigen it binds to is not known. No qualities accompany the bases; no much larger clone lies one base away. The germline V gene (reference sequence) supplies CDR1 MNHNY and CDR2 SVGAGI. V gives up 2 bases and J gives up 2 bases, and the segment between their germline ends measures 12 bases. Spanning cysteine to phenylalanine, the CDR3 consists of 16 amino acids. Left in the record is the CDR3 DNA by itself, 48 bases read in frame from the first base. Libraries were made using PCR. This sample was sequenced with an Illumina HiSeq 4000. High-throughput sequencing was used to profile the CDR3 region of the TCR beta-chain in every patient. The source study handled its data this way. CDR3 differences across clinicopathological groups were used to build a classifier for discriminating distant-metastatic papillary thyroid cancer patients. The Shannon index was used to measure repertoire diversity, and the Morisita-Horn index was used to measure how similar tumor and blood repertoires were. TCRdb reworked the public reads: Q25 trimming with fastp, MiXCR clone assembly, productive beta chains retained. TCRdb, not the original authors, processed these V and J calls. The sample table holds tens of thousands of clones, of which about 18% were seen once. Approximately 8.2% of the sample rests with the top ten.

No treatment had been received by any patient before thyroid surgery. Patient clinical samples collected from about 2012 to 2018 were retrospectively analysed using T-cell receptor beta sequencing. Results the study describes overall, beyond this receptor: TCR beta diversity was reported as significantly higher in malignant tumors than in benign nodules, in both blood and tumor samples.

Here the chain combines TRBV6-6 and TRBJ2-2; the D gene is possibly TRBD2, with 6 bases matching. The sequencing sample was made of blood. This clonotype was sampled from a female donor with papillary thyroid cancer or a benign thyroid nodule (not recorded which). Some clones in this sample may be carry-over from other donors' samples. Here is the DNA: TGTGCCAGCAGTTACGGGCTAGCGACAAACACCGGGGAGCTGTTTTTT. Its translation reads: CASSYGLATNTGELFF.